What follows are 3 T cell receptor beta chains derived from one specimen sequenced in a study of cytomegalovirus exposure and HLA in healthy donors. Researchers ran the PCR with 60 Vbeta and 13 Jbeta primers. The protocol was immunoSEQ multiplex PCR, while the TCRdb copy is restricted to in-frame clones and leaves out a portion. This listing includes over 100,000 clones. The sample was PBMCs. The receptors come from a young man in good health and CMV-seronegative.

The V gene is TRBV5-4, the J gene TRBJ2-1; D uncertain. With 1 base removed from V and 10 bases from J, the gap between germline ends came to 6 bases. The V gene's germline CDR1 is SGHNT and CDR2 YYREEE (reference sequence). The CDR3 extends over 11 amino acids. The CDR3 DNA reads as TGTGCCAGCAGCTTGATGCAGGAGCAGTTCTTC. Translation gives CASSLMQEQFF.

The chain has TRBV18 and TRBJ1-4, with D possibly matching TRBD1 (6 bases). Germline V CDR1 and CDR2: KGHSH, LQKENI. Deletions cut 3 bases from V and 3 bases from J, with 14 bases between. The CDR3 has 16 amino acids. CDR3 sequence (DNA): TGTGCCAGCTCACCTCGACAGGCAGGTTCTAATGAAAAACTGTTTTTT. Amino acids: CASSPRQAGSNEKLFF. The full variable domain, in which reference TRBV18 and TRBJ1-4 provide the parts outside the CDR3, is NAGVMQNPRHLVRRRGQEARLRCSPMKGHSHVYWYRQLPEEGLKFMVYLQKENIIDESGMPKERFSAEFPKEGPSILRIQQVVRGDSAAYFCASSPRQAGSNEKLFFGSGTQLSVL.

The rearrangement uses TRBV7-9 and TRBJ2-1; 9 nucleotides align to TRBD1. J was trimmed by 8 bases and V by 0 bases; bases with no gene match: 8. The CDR3 runs 16 residues. Per the germline V gene, CDR1 is SEHNR and CDR2 is FQNEAQ (reference sequence). This chain's CDR3 is CASSLARGDRVHEQFF. The CDR3 DNA follows: TGTGCCAGCAGCTTAGCCCGCGGGGACAGGGTCCATGAGCAGTTCTTC.